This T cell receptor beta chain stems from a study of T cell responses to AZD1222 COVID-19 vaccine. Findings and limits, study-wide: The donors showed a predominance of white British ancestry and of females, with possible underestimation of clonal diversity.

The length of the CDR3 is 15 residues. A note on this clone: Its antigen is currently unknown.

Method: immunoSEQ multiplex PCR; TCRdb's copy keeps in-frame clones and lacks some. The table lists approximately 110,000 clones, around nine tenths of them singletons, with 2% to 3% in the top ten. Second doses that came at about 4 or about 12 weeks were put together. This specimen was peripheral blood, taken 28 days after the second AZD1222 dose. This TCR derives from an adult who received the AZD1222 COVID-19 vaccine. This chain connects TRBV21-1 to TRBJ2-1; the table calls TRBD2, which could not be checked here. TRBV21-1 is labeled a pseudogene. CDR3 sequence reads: CASSKSKPKRNEQFF. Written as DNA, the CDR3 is TGTGCCAGCAGCAAATCAAAGCCGAAGAGGAATGAGCAGTTCTTC.